These 25 T cell receptor beta chains originate from one sample sequenced in a study of radiation and T cells in renal cell carcinoma. Time point meaning: blood 4 weeks post-SBRT, at nephrectomy. The treatment is: 15 Gy SBRT to primary tumor, nephrectomy 4 weeks later. The protocol was immunoSEQ multiplex PCR, while the TCRdb copy is restricted to in-frame clones and leaves out a portion. The table records some 150,000 clones, 75% to 90% of them present only once. Sample: blood, taken from a patient whose treatment included radiotherapy and nephrectomy. The origin of the receptors is a woman between 45 and 65 years old with renal cell carcinoma.

This chain uses TRBV28 with TRBJ2-2; D is undetermined. The CDR3 extends over 13 amino acids. Germline V lookup: CDR1 MDHEN, CDR2 SYDVKM. The V end was cut by 5 bases, the J end by 6 bases, with 10 bases between. The CDR3 DNA reads TGTGCCAGCAGTCCCCGTAGTGCCGGGGAGCTGTTTTTT. Translation gives CASSPRSAGELFF.

The chain combines TRBV4-3 with TRBJ2-7, with D unresolved. The CDR3 runs to 14 residues. V was shortened by 6 bases and J by 0 bases, with 12 bases between the two germline ends. Germline lookup yields CDR1 LGHNA and CDR2 YSLEER. The CDR3 loop is CASSQSGDSYEQYF. Written as DNA, the CDR3 is TGCGCCAGCAGTCAATCAGGAGACTCCTACGAGCAGTACTTC.

This chain connects TRBV7-8 to TRBJ2-2; 11 nucleotides match TRBD2. The V gene end was trimmed by 0 bases and the J gene end by 5 bases; junction bases not matched to a gene: 5. CDR3 length: 17 residues. Germline CDR1 reads SGHVS; CDR2 reads FQNEAQ. The CDR3: CASSLALAGGRTGELFF. CDR3 sequence (DNA): TGTGCCAGCAGCTTAGCGCTAGCGGGAGGACGGACCGGGGAGCTGTTTTTT.

This chain links TRBV2 with TRBJ2-7; D call uncertain. CDR1 and CDR2 (germline): SNHLY, FYNNEI. The CDR3 runs to 10 residues. V dropped 2 bases and J dropped 4 bases, with 0 bases sitting between them. CDR3 DNA sequence: TGTGCCAGCAGTGAATACGAGCAGTACTTC. It codes for CASSEYEQYF.

The chain links TRBV19 to TRBJ1-2, with 9 bases fitting TRBD1. Per germline, CDR1 LNHDA and CDR2 SQIVND (reference sequence). The junction had 4 bases not matched to a gene; V was cut back by 4 bases and J by 4 bases. The CDR3 covers 14 residues. CDR3 protein: CASSTGQGPYGYTF. CDR3 nucleotides: TGTGCCAGTAGTACAGGACAGGGGCCCTATGGCTACACCTTC. The whole variable domain, remainder taken from reference TRBV19 and TRBJ1-2, is DGGITQSPKYLFRKEGQNVTLSCEQNLNHDAMYWYRQDPGQGLRLIYYSQIVNDFQKGDIAEGYSVSREKKESFPLTVTSAQKNPTAFYLCASSTGQGPYGYTFGSGTRLTVV.

The chain joins TRBV5-1 to TRBJ1-4; 7 nucleotides align to TRBD1. The germline CDR1 and CDR2 sequences are SGHRS and YFSETQ. This CDR3 is 13 amino acids long. V dropped 4 bases and J dropped 8; count of bases not matched to a gene: 5. The CDR3 sequence: CASSQGVREKLFF. The DNA of the CDR3 is TGCGCCAGCAGCCAGGGGGTACGAGAAAAACTGTTTTTT.

V and J are TRBV5-6 and TRBJ1-2, with 9 bases matching TRBD1. There are 16 residues in the CDR3. V trimming: 3 bases; J trimming: 0 bases; junction bases outside the gene matches: 6. CDR1 is SGHDT, CDR2 YYEEEE, per germline. The CDR3 DNA follows: TGTGCCAGCAGCTCACAGGGGGCTCGAGCTAACTATGGCTACACCTTC. It specifies CASSSQGARANYGYTF.

The rearrangement uses TRBV5-4 and TRBJ2-7; D unresolved. V was pared by 0 bases and J by 4 bases, with 8 bases between. The CDR3 runs 13 residues. Germline V gene sequence: CDR1 SGHNT, CDR2 YYREEE (reference sequence). The CDR3 nucleotides are TGTGCCAGCAGCTTGGTTGAACGGTACGAGCAGTACTTC. It specifies CASSLVERYEQYF.

As concerns this clone: This specimen includes other DNA sequences encoding the same CDR3. The chain carries TRBV7-8 and TRBJ2-7; D ambiguous. CDR1 and CDR2 (germline): SGHVS, FQNEAQ. The CDR3 has 13 residues. V was clipped by 5 bases and J by 0 bases, with 8 bases between them. The CDR3 DNA is TGTGCCAGCAGCCTGACTTCCTCCTACGAGCAGTACTTC. Protein: CASSLTSSYEQYF.

The V call is TRBV7-8, the J call TRBJ1-5; D not resolved. V was trimmed by 1 base and J by 0 bases, leaving 10 bases between them. CDR3 length: 16 residues. Germline V gives CDR1 SGHVS, CDR2 FQNEAQ. CDR3 sequence reads: CASSLGARRSNQPQHF. CDR3 bases: TGTGCCAGCAGCTTAGGGGCAAGGCGTAGCAATCAGCCCCAGCATTTT.

This chain uses TRBV5-6 with TRBJ2-7; TRBD1 or TRBD2 may be the D gene (5 bases each). V lost 4 bases to trimming and J lost 0 bases, with 14 bases between them. Germline CDR1 reads SGHDT; CDR2 reads YYEEEE. CDR3 size: 15 residues. CDR3 DNA: TGTGCCAGCAGCCCCAGCCGGGGCTACTCCTACGAGCAGTACTTC. Translating gives CASSPSRGYSYEQYF.

The chain carries TRBV15 and TRBJ2-5; D is unresolved. V was cut by 0 bases and J by 1 base, with 9 bases left in between. Germline V gene lookup returns CDR1 LNHNV and CDR2 YYDKDF (reference sequence). The CDR3 runs to 15 residues. The CDR3 nucleotides are TGTGCCACCAGCAGAGATCCTGGGTCCCAAGAGACCCAGTACTTC. It encodes CATSRDPGSQETQYF.

The chain couples TRBV6-1 to TRBJ2-7, with TRBD1 matching 10 bases. The CDR3 is 16 amino acids. Looked up from germline, CDR1 is MNHNS and CDR2 is SASEGT. The V gene end was trimmed by 4 bases and the J gene end by 5 bases; junction bases not matched to a gene: 11. DNA of the CDR3: TGTGCCAGCAGTGGATCACCGGGACAGGGGAGGAACGAGCAGTACTTC. It is translated as CASSGSPGQGRNEQYF.

This chain uses TRBV20-1 with TRBJ2-7; 10 nucleotides line up with TRBD1. Germline V CDR1 and CDR2: DFQATT, SNEGSKA (reference sequence). CDR3 size: 11 residues. Trimming removed 7 bases from V and 6 bases from J; junction bases left unmatched: 3. CDR3 bases: TGCAGTGATGGGACAGGGGCCGAGCAGTACTTC. This codes for CSDGTGAEQYF.

The chain is built from TRBV9 and TRBJ2-3, with 10 bases matching TRBD2. With 0 bases clipped from V and 0 bases from J, the junction kept 1 base outside the gene matches. The CDR3 loop spans 16 amino acids. Germline assignment: CDR1 SGDLS and CDR2 YYNGEE. This CDR3 reads CASSVASGSSTDTQYF. CDR3 in DNA: TGTGCCAGCAGCGTAGCTAGCGGGAGTAGCACAGATACGCAGTATTTT.

V is TRBV18 and J is TRBJ1-5, with TRBD1 matching over 7 bases. The trim removed 4 bases at V and 6 bases at J, leaving 9 bases unmatched. This CDR3 has 15 residues. Germline lookup yields CDR1 KGHSH and CDR2 LQKENI. The CDR3 loop reads CASSRGTVVSQPQHF. CDR3 nucleotide sequence: TGTGCCAGCTCACGCGGGACAGTGGTCTCTCAGCCCCAGCATTTT.

The chain uses TRBV11-3 and TRBJ2-7, with D tentatively TRBD1 or TRBD2 (5 bases each). The CDR3 is made up of 13 amino acids. Germline V gene lookup returns CDR1 SGHNT and CDR2 YENEEA. Trimming shortened V by 4 bases and J by 6 bases, and 13 bases separated the two germline ends. The CDR3 spells CASSSLEGSEQYF. The CDR3 DNA sequence: TGTGCCAGCAGCTCGCTTGAGGGGAGCGAGCAGTACTTC.

The rearrangement uses TRBV28 and TRBJ2-7, with 11 bases fitting TRBD2. The ends lost 5 bases at V and 3 bases at J; junction bases unmatched: 9. This CDR3 has 16 amino acids. Germline values: CDR1 MDHEN, CDR2 SYDVKM. The CDR3 DNA reads TGTGCCAGCAGTCCATCGTTGGGACTAGCGGTCTACGAGCAGTACTTC. This sequence encodes CASSPSLGLAVYEQYF.

J is TRBJ2-7 and V is TRBV6-5; 9 bases are a match to TRBD1. The germline gives CDR1 MNHEY, CDR2 SVGAGI. Germline trimming cut 9 bases from V and 2 bases from J; bases unmatched to any gene: 5. The CDR3 runs to 13 residues. DNA of the CDR3: TGTGCCAGTTCACGGGACAGGGCCTACGAGCAGTACTTC. This encodes CASSRDRAYEQYF.

This clone was seen only once. This chain joins TRBV6-5 and TRBJ1-5; D remains ambiguous. V lost 0 bases and J 2 bases, leaving 8 bases between the germline ends. The CDR3 sequence is 15 residues long. Germline-derived CDR1 and CDR2 are MNHEY and SVGAGI. Here the CDR3 reads CASSYSSTGNQPQHF. The CDR3 DNA is TGTGCCAGCAGTTACTCGTCCACAGGCAATCAGCCCCAGCATTTT.

The chain employs TRBV27 and TRBJ1-5; a possible D gene is TRBD1 (6 bases). Trimming stripped 3 bases from V and 5 bases from J, with 8 bases between. Germline V CDR1 and CDR2: MNHEY, SMNVEV (reference sequence). The length of the CDR3 is 13 residues. In DNA form, the CDR3 reads TGTGCCAGCAGTTTGAGGGGGGATCAGCCCCAGCATTTT. Translation: CASSLRGDQPQHF.

The chain carries TRBV27 and TRBJ1-1, with a weak D call TRBD1 (6 bases). The CDR3 loop spans 13 amino acids. V gave up 5 bases and J gave up 5 bases, with 12 bases separating them. Germline loops: CDR1 MNHEY, CDR2 SMNVEV (reference sequence). CDR3 nucleotide sequence: TGTGCCAGCAGTATGTCCAGGGGAACTGAAGCTTTCTTT. Its translation is CASSMSRGTEAFF.

V and J are TRBV5-6 and TRBJ1-1; 10 nucleotides line up with TRBD1. This CDR3 is built from 14 residues. Germline-derived CDR1 and CDR2 are SGHDT and YYEEEE. With V trimmed by 5 bases and J by 7 bases, 8 bases remained unmatched. This CDR3 reads CASRFDRGLGEAFF. The CDR3 DNA reads TGTGCCAGCAGGTTTGACAGGGGGCTAGGTGAAGCTTTCTTT.

The gene calls are TRBV28 and TRBJ2-7; TRBD1 aligns across 7 bases. J lost 2 bases, V lost 3 bases, and 7 bases had no gene match. The germline gives CDR1 MDHEN, CDR2 SYDVKM. CDR3 length: 15 amino acids. CDR3 bases: TGTGCCAGCAGTTTCTACAGGGGTGCCCCCTACGAGCAGTACTTC. It codes for CASSFYRGAPYEQYF.

The sample holds a few counts of this clone. The chain employs TRBV9 and TRBJ2-5, with 12 bases aligning to TRBD2. This CDR3 is built from 15 residues. V shed 4 bases and J 2 bases; nucleotides not matched to a gene: 3. Germline CDR1 is SGDLS and CDR2 is YYNGEE. DNA for the CDR3: TGTGCCAGCAGCATCGGACTAGCGGGGCAAGAGACCCAGTACTTC. Protein sequence: CASSIGLAGQETQYF.